This T cell receptor (delta chain) was sequenced for a study of Vδ1+ human thymocytes. Findings and caveats of the study: Thymic TRG and TRD repertoires appeared highly polyclonal.

Trimming removed 1 base at V and 9 bases at J, with 24 bases between. Germline lookup yields CDR1 TSWWSYY and CDR2 QGS. The CDR3 length is 17 residues. Sequences come from RNA converted to cDNA by reverse transcription. Pooled V-gene forward primers with one constant-region reverse primer generated the CDR3 amplicons by multiplex PCR. TCRdb repeated clone calling on the multiplex PCR reads with CATT. The sample has about 20,000 delta-chain clones, 7.5% to 9% seen once. As for this clone: Its antigen is not identified.

This chain uses TRDV1 with TRDJ1; D is perhaps TRDD3 (5 bases). Sequencing was performed on Vdelta1+ gamma-delta thymocytes from the thymus. Subset specified: FACS-sorted CD3+ TCRalphabeta- TCRVdelta1+ TCRVdelta2- thymocytes. The clonotype originates from a child in the first two years of life who had congenital heart surgery. DNA of the CDR3: TGTGCTCTTGGGGAACCTGGGACTACGTTCCCTCTACGAGAACTCATCTTT. Translating gives CALGEPGTTFPLRELIF.